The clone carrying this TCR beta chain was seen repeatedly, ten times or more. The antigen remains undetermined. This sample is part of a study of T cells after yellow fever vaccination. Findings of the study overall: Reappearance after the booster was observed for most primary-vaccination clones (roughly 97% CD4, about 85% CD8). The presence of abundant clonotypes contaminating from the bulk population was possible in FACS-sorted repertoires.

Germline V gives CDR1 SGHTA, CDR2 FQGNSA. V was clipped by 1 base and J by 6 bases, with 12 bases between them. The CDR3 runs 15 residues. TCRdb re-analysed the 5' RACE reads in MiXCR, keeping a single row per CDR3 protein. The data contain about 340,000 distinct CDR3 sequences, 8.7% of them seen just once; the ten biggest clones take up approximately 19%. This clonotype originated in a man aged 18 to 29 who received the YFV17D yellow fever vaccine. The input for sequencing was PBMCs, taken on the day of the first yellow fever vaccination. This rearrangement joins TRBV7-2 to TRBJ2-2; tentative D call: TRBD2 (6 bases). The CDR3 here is CASSLVSGDPGELFF. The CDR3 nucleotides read TGTGCCAGCAGCTTAGTATCGGGGGATCCCGGGGAGCTGTTTTTT.